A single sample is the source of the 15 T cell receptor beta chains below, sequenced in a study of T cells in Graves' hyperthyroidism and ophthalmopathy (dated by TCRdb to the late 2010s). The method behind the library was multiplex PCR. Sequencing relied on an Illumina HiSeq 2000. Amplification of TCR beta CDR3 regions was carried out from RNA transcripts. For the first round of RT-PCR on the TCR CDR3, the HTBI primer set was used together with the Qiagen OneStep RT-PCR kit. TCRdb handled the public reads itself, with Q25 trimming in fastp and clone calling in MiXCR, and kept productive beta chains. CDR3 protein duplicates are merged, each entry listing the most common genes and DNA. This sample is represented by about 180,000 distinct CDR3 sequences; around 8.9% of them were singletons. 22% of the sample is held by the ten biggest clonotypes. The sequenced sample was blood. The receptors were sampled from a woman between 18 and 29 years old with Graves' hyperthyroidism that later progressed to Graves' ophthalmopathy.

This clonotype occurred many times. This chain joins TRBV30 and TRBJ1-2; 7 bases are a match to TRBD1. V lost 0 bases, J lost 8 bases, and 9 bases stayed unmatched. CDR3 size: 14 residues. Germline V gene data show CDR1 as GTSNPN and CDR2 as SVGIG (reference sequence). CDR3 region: CAWSVGRGRAGYTF. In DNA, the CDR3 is TGTGCCTGGAGTGTGGGGAGGGGGCGCGCCGGCTACACCTTC.

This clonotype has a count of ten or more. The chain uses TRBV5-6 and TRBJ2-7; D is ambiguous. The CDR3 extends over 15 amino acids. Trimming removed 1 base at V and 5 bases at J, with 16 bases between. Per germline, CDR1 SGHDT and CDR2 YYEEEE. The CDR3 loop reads CASSLQTDAGHEQYF. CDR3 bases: TGTGCCAGCAGCTTGCAAACAGATGCTGGGCACGAGCAGTACTTC.

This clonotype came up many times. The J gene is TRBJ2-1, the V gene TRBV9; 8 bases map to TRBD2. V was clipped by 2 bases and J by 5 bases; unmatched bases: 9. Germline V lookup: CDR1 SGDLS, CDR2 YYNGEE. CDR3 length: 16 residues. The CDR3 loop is CASSVGGLAENNEQFF. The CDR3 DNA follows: TGTGCCAGCAGCGTCGGCGGACTAGCCGAGAACAATGAGCAGTTCTTC.

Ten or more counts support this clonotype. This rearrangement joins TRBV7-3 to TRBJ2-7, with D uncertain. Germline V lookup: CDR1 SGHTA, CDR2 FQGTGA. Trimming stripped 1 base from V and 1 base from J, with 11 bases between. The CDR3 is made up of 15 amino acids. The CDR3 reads CASSLSPGTSYEQYF. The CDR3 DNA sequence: TGTGCCAGCAGCTTAAGCCCGGGTACGTCCTACGAGCAGTACTTC. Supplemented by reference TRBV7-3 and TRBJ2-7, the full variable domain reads GAGVSQTPSNKVTEKGKYVELRCDPISGHTALYWYRQSLGQGPEFLIYFQGTGAADDSGLPNDRFFAVRPEGSVSTLKIQRTERGDSAVYLCASSLSPGTSYEQYFGPGTRLTVT.

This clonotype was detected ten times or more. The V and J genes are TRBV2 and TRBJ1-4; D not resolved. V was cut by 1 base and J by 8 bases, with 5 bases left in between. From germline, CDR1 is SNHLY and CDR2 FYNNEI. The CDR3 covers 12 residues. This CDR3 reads CASSEGPEKLFF. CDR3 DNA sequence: TGTGCCAGCAGTGAAGGGCCCGAAAAACTGTTTTTT.

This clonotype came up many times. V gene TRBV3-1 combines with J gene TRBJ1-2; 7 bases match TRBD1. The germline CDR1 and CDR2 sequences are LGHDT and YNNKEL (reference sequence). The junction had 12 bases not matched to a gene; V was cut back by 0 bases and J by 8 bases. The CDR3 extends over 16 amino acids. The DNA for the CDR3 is TGTGCCAGCAGCCAAGATAATACAGGGGCGGTTAAAGGCTACACCTTC. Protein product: CASSQDNTGAVKGYTF.

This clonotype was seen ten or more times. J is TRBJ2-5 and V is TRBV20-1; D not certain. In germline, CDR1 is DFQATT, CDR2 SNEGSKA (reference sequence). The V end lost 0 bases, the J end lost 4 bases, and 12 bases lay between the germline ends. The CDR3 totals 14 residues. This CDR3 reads CSARDGGVGETQYF. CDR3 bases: TGCAGTGCTAGAGATGGTGGGGTAGGAGAGACCCAGTACTTC.

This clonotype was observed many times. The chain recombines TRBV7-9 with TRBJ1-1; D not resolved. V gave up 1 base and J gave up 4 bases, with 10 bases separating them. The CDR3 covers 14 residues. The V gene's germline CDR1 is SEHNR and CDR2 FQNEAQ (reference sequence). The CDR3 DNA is TGTGCCAGCAGCTTAGGAGGGATGAGCACTGAAGCTTTCTTT. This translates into CASSLGGMSTEAFF. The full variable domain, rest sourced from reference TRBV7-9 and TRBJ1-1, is DTGVSQNPRHKITKRGQNVTFRCDPISEHNRLYWYRQTLGQGPEFLTYFQNEAQLEKSRLLSDRFSAERPKGSFSTLEIQRTEQGDSAMYLCASSLGGMSTEAFFGQGTRLTVV.

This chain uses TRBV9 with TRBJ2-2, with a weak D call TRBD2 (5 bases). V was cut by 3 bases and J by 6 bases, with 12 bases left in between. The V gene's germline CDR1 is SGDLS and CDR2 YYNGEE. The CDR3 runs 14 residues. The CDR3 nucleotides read TGTGCCAGCAGCGAAACCCTACTAGCCGGGGAGCTGTTTTTT. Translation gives CASSETLLAGELFF.

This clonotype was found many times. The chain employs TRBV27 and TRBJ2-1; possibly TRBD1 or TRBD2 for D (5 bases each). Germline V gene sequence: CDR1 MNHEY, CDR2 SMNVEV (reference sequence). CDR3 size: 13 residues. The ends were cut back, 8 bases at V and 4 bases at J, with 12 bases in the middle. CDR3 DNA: TGTGCCAGCGGTGGGACGGGGTACAATGAGCAGTTCTTC. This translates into CASGGTGYNEQFF.

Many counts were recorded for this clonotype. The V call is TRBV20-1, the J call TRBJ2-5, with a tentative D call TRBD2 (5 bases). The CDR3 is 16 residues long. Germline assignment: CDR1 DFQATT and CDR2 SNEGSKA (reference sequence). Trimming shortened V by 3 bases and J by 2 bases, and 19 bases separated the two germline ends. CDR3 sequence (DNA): TGCAGTGCTAGGCAATTGGCGGGTATACCTCAAGAGACCCAGTACTTC. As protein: CSARQLAGIPQETQYF.

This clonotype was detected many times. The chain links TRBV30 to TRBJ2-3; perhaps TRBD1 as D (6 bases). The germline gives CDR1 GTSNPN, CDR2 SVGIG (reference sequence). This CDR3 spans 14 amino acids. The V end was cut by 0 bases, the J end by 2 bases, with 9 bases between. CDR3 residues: CAWSVRTATDTQYF. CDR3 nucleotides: TGTGCCTGGAGTGTAAGGACAGCCACAGATACGCAGTATTTT.

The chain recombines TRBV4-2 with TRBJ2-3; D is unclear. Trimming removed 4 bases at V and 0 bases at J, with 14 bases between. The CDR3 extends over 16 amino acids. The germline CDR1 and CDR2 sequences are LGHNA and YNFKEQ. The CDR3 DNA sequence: TGTGCCAGCAGCCCCGGTGGCGGAAAGAGCACAGATACGCAGTATTTT. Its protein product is CASSPGGGKSTDTQYF.

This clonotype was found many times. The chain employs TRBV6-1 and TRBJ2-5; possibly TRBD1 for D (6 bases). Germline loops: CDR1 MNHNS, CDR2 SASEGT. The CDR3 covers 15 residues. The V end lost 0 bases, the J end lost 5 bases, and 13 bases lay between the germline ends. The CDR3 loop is CASSEAVGTRETQYF. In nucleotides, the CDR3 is TGTGCCAGCAGTGAAGCGGTCGGGACACGGGAGACCCAGTACTTC.

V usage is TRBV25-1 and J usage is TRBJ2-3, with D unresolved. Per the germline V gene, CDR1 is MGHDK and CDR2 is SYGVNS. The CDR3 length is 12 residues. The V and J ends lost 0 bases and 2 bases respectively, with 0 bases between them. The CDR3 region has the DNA TGTGCCAGCAGTGAATACACAGATACGCAGTATTTT. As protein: CASSEYTDTQYF.